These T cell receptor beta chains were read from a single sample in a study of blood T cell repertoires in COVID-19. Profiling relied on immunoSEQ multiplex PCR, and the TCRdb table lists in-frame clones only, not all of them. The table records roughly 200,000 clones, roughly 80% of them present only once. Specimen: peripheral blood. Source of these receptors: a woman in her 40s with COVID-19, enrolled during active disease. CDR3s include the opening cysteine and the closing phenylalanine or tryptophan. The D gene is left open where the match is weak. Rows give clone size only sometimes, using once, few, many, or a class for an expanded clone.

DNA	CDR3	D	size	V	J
TGTGCCAGTAGGTCAGCGGGGGGAGCTCGCACAGATACGCAGTATTTT	CASRSAGGARTDTQYF	TRBD2	few	TRBV19	TRBJ2-3
TGTGCCAGCAGCTCGGGACAGATCGAGACCCAGTACTTC	CASSSGQIETQYF	TRBD1	-	TRBV5-4	TRBJ2-5
TGTGCCAGCAGCCCCACGGCGGGGTGGGATGAGCAGTTCTTC	CASSPTAGWDEQFF	-	-	TRBV7-3	TRBJ2-1
TGTGCCAGCAGCCCCGTTGGAGGACGCTCTGGGGCCAACGTCCTGACTTTC	CASSPVGGRSGANVLTF	-	-	TRBV7-2	TRBJ2-6
TGTGCCAGCAGCCAGACTGGCATAGAGGACCAGTACTTC	CASSQTGIEDQYF	-	-	TRBV3-1/TRBV3-2	TRBJ2-5
TGTGCCAGCTCCCCAAGCCTCGAAGCGGGGTACGAGCAGTACTTC	CASSPSLEAGYEQYF	TRBD2	-	TRBV18	TRBJ2-7
TGTGCCAGCAGCGTAGCGGTTGAGGTCTACTCTGGAAACACCATATATTTT	CASSVAVEVYSGNTIYF	-	-	TRBV9	TRBJ1-3
TGTGCCAGCAGCGCCCCACCGAGCTCCTACGAGCAGTACTTC	CASSAPPSSYEQYF	-	-	TRBV21-1	TRBJ2-7
TGTGCCAGCAGTGAGACCCCTGGTAAGCGTGAAGCTTTCTTT	CASSETPGKREAFF	-	-	TRBV6-1	TRBJ1-1
TGTGCCAGCAGCCCGGGACTAGCGTCCGGGGAGCTGTTTTTT	CASSPGLASGELFF	TRBD2	-	TRBV5-4	TRBJ2-2
TGTGCCAGTATGCTACAGGGGAACACTGAAGCTTTCTTT	CASMLQGNTEAFF	-	-	TRBV19	TRBJ1-1
TGCGCCAGCAGCCAAGTGGGACTAGTTGAGACCCAGTACTTC	CASSQVGLVETQYF	TRBD2	-	TRBV4-1	TRBJ2-5
TGCGCCAGCAGCCAAGGGACAGTCAATCAGCCCCAGCATTTT	CASSQGTVNQPQHF	-	-	TRBV4-1	TRBJ1-5
TGTGCCAGTAGGTCACAGGGTTCTGGGTCACCCCTCCACTTT	CASRSQGSGSPLHF	-	once	TRBV19	TRBJ1-6
TGTGCCAGCAGCGTAGCTCAGGGCAGCTCCTACAATGAGCAGTTCTTC	CASSVAQGSSYNEQFF	-	-	TRBV9	TRBJ2-1
TGTGCCAGCAGCCAATTCCCAGGATCCTCCACAGATACGCAGTATTTT	CASSQFPGSSTDTQYF	-	few	TRBV14	TRBJ2-3
TGTGCCAGCAGCGGAACCTATAGCGGTGCCTACGAGCAGTACTTC	CASSGTYSGAYEQYF	-	-	TRBV5-6	TRBJ2-7
TGTGCCAGCAGTGAGACTAGCGGGGGTCCTGGGGGCGGGGAGCTGTTTTTT	CASSETSGGPGGGELFF	TRBD2	-	TRBV6-1	TRBJ2-2
TGTGCCAGCAGCTTACATGGGAGGGGAAGAGAGACCCAGTACTTC	CASSLHGRGRETQYF	TRBD2	once	TRBV14	TRBJ2-5
TGTGCCAGCAGCCCCTCGACAGGGGGCTACGAGCAGTACTTC	CASSPSTGGYEQYF	TRBD1	-	TRBV11-2	TRBJ2-7
TGTGCCAGCAGCCGGACATTCCAATATAATTCACCCCTCCACTTT	CASSRTFQYNSPLHF	-	-	TRBV6-5	TRBJ1-6
TGTGCCAGCAGTTACTCTAGCGGGAGGGCAACCGGGGAGCTGTTTTTT	CASSYSSGRATGELFF	TRBD2	-	TRBV6-5	TRBJ2-2
TGTGCCAGCGGTTTGTCTCAGGGTTCTTATCAGCCCCAGCATTTT	CASGLSQGSYQPQHF	-	once	TRBV2	TRBJ1-5
TGTGCCAGCAGCTTGGCAACTGGGGCGAGGTCTGGGGCCAACGTCCTGACTTTC	CASSLATGARSGANVLTF	-	many	TRBV5-4	TRBJ2-6
TGTGCCAGCAGCCCCCATCGGCGGGGGACTAATGAAAAACTGTTTTTT	CASSPHRRGTNEKLFF	-	-	TRBV9	TRBJ1-4
TGTGCCAGTAGCGATCAGGGGGCGGAAAACACCATATATTTT	CASSDQGAENTIYF	TRBD1	once	TRBV19	TRBJ1-3
TGTGCCAGTAGTATAACAGTGGATAATGAGCAGTTCTTC	CASSITVDNEQFF	-	-	TRBV19	TRBJ2-1
TGTGCCAGCAGTGACTCTAGCGGGGGGGCCAATGAGCAGTTCTTC	CASSDSSGGANEQFF	TRBD2	many	TRBV6-4	TRBJ2-1
TGTGCCAGCAGCTCTGCCGGGGCCTACGAGCAGTACTTC	CASSSAGAYEQYF	-	once	TRBV7-2	TRBJ2-7
TGTGCCAGTAGTATGACCCGGGGCACCGGGGAGCTGTTTTTT	CASSMTRGTGELFF	-	-	TRBV19	TRBJ2-2
TGTGCCTGGAGCCCGAGTCGGAACACCATATATTTT	CAWSPSRNTIYF	-	-	TRBV30	TRBJ1-3
TGTGCCAGCAGCCCCGAGGTGGGGCTAACCGTCAATCAGCCCCAGCATTTT	CASSPEVGLTVNQPQHF	-	once	TRBV28	TRBJ1-5
TGTGCCAGCAGCTTAGTGGGAGACCCGAACACTGAAGCTTTCTTT	CASSLVGDPNTEAFF	-	-	TRBV7-8	TRBJ1-1
TGTGCCACCGCCCGCGGAAACACCGGGGAGCTGTTTTTT	CATARGNTGELFF	-	-	TRBV6-4	TRBJ2-2
TGTGCCAGCAGTGGTAGCGGGACTGGGAATGAGCAGTTCTTC	CASSGSGTGNEQFF	TRBD2	-	TRBV2	TRBJ2-1
TGTGCCAGCAGCGTAGCTAGCGGGGGGGCCTCAGATACGCAGTATTTT	CASSVASGGASDTQYF	TRBD2	-	TRBV9	TRBJ2-3
TGTGCCAGCAGCGTAGTGGCTAGCGGCTACAATGAGCAGTTCTTC	CASSVVASGYNEQFF	TRBD2	-	TRBV9	TRBJ2-1
TGTGCCAGCAGTTACGGCGGGGGTTCCTACAATGAGCAGTTCTTC	CASSYGGGSYNEQFF	TRBD2	once	TRBV6-5	TRBJ2-1
TGTGCCAGCAGGTTACTAGCGGGGGGGCTTGGGGCCAACGTCCTGACTTTC	CASRLLAGGLGANVLTF	TRBD2	-	TRBV2	TRBJ2-6
TGCGCCAGCAGTGAGTGGGCAGCGGGAGTGGTAGGAGAGACCCAGTACTTC	CASSEWAAGVVGETQYF	TRBD2	once	TRBV10-2	TRBJ2-5
TGTGCCAGCAGCTCGGGACAGAGATCCTACGAGCAGTACTTC	CASSSGQRSYEQYF	TRBD1	once	TRBV5-4	TRBJ2-7
TGCAGTGCTAGCGAGGCCGGGGAGCTGTTTTTT	CSASEAGELFF	-	-	TRBV20-1	TRBJ2-2
TGTGCCAGCAGTGCGGCGGGAGTGGGCACCGGGGAGCTGTTTTTT	CASSAAGVGTGELFF	TRBD2	-	TRBV2	TRBJ2-2
TGCGCCAGCAGCCAAGTTCCTAGCGGTGGCACAGATACGCAGTATTTT	CASSQVPSGGTDTQYF	TRBD2	-	TRBV4-1	TRBJ2-3